This T cell receptor (beta chain) emerged from a study of glioma-infiltrating T cells after dendritic cell vaccination. Study-level information: Dendritic cell vaccine was injected intradermally three times, biweekly.

Trimming pared 6 bases from V and 2 bases from J, leaving 15 bases between. The CDR3 extends over 15 amino acids. Germline V CDR1 and CDR2: MNHEY, SVGAGI. The PCR used 60 V beta and 13 J beta primers. TCRdb keeps only in-frame clones here, not all; method: immunoSEQ multiplex PCR. Of about 110,000 clones in the sample, nearly 90% were seen once. As for time point: after dendritic cell vaccination, including at tumor progression/relapse. This sequence originates from a human donor with glioblastoma. The sequencing used blood, collected after dendritic cell vaccination. This chain joins TRBV6-5 and TRBJ2-3, with D possibly matching TRBD1 (5 bases). CDR3: CASSPLGEITDTQYF. The CDR3 nucleotides are TGTGCCAGCAGCCCTCTAGGGGAAATCACAGATACGCAGTATTTT.